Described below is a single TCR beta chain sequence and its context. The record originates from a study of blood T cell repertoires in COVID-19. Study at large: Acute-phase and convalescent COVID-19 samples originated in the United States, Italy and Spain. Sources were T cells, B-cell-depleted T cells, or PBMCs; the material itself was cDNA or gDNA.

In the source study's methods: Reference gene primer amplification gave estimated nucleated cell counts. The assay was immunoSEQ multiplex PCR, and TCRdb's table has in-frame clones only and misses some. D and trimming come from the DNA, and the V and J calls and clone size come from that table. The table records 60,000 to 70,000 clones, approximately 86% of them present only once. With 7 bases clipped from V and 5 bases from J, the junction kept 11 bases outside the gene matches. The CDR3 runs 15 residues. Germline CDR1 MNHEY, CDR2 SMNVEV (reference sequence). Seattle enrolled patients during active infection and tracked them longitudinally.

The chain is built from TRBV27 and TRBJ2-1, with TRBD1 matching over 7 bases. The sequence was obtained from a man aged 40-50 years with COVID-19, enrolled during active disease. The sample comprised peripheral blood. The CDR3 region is CASTLRDGTDNEQFF. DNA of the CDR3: TGTGCCAGCACCCTACGGGATGGGACAGACAATGAGCAGTTCTTC.